What follows are 7 T cell receptor beta chains derived from one specimen sequenced in a study of blood T cell repertoires in COVID-19 (TCRdb year 2020). Library preparation was by the immunoSEQ multiplex PCR assay. Entries here come from immuneACCESS through TCRdb and include only in-frame sequences with V and J called. Some clones fail to appear in such tables; in the studies checked, an unresolved V gene covers under half of the shortfall, and the cause of the remainder is unknown. This sample is represented by more than 140,000 clones; 85% to 90% of them were singletons. Of the sample, 8.2% falls within the top ten clones. Sequencing was performed on peripheral blood. These receptor sequences come from a woman between 55 and 75 years old with acute or convalescent COVID-19.

V gene TRBV5-1 combines with J gene TRBJ2-3; TRBD2 agrees at 10 bases. The CDR3 has 17 amino acids. V was pared by 0 bases and J by 4 bases, with 8 bases of the junction left unmatched. Looked up from germline, CDR1 is SGHRS and CDR2 is YFSETQ. The DNA of the CDR3 is TGCGCCAGCAGCTTGGTTACTAGCGGGGTGGGGCCAGATACGCAGTATTTT. It translates to CASSLVTSGVGPDTQYF.

This chain links TRBV30 with TRBJ1-2; D is unclear. Germline CDR1 is GTSNPN and CDR2 is SVGIG (reference sequence). V was pared by 0 bases and J by 8 bases, with 10 bases between. The CDR3 runs to 12 residues. DNA for the CDR3: TGTGCCTGGAGTGTACGGCCGGGAGGCTACACCTTC. Its protein is CAWSVRPGGYTF.

This sequence joins TRBV28 and TRBJ1-1; TRBD1 aligns across 8 bases. The ends lost 7 bases at V and 4 bases at J; junction bases unmatched: 5. Germline CDR1 and CDR2: MDHEN and SYDVKM. The CDR3 sequence is 13 residues long. CDR3 sequence: CASTWTGFTEAFF. The CDR3 DNA reads TGTGCCAGCACCTGGACAGGGTTCACTGAAGCTTTCTTT.

The chain employs TRBV11-3 and TRBJ1-2; D is possibly TRBD1 (6 bases). CDR1 and CDR2 from the germline V gene are SGHNT and YENEEA. V was cut by 5 bases and J by 6 bases, with 13 bases left in between. The CDR3 loop spans 13 amino acids. CDR3 bases: TGTGCCAGCAGCCCCCCAGGGGCGAATGGCTACACCTTC. Its translation: CASSPPGANGYTF.

A few counts support this clone. The genes are TRBV10-3 and TRBJ2-1, with D possibly TRBD2 on 6 matching bases. This CDR3 has 16 amino acids. CDR1 is ENHRY and CDR2 is SYGVKD in the germline V gene. Trimming removed 2 bases at V and 1 base at J, with 12 bases between. The CDR3: CAISEKRGESYNEQFF. DNA of the CDR3: TGTGCCATCAGTGAGAAGCGCGGGGAGTCCTACAATGAGCAGTTCTTC.

J is TRBJ1-3 and V is TRBV6-5, with a tentative D call TRBD1 (5 bases). This CDR3 contains 14 residues. Deletions cut 0 bases from V and 4 bases from J, with 7 bases between. The germline V gene has CDR1 MNHEY and CDR2 SVGAGI. The CDR3 DNA sequence: TGTGCCAGCAGTTACTCGGGGCTCGGAAACACCATATATTTT. Its protein is CASSYSGLGNTIYF.

The chain links TRBV19 to TRBJ1-3; a possible D gene is TRBD1 (6 bases). This CDR3 has 15 residues. Germline V CDR1 and CDR2: LNHDA, SQIVND (reference sequence). Trimming took off 6 bases at V and 1 base at J, with 13 bases between the two ends. CDR3 sequence reads: CASSPKQGSGNTIYF. CDR3 DNA sequence: TGTGCCAGTAGCCCGAAACAGGGATCTGGAAACACCATATATTTT.